This T cell receptor (beta chain) is drawn from a study of cytomegalovirus exposure and HLA in healthy donors. Study-level points and caveats: The analysis excluded some indistinguishable V segments, including TRBV6-2 and TRBV6-3. Sequencing likely caused a cluster of highly shared sequence variants.

PCR amplification relied on 60 Vbeta primers (plus 13 Jbeta primers). Assay used: immunoSEQ multiplex PCR; TCRdb lists only in-frame clones, some missing. The sample yields around 50,000 clones, about 80% seen once. A remark on this clone: What it binds is unknown.

Germline V gives CDR1 SGHRS, CDR2 YFSETQ. V gave up 0 bases and J gave up 4 bases, with 13 bases separating them. The CDR3 sequence is 15 residues long. The material sequenced was PBMCs. The rearrangement links TRBV5-1 to TRBJ2-5, with D possibly being TRBD2 (5 bases). The TCR was taken from a man aged 35 to 55 in good health and CMV-seronegative. In DNA, the CDR3 is TGCGCCAGCAGCTTGGGACTCACGAGGGTAGAGACCCAGTACTTC. Protein: CASSLGLTRVETQYF.